A single sample is the source of the 27 T cell receptor beta chains below, sequenced in a study of blood T cell repertoires in COVID-19 (dated by TCRdb to the early 2020s). The library was generated by the immunoSEQ multiplex PCR assay. Sourced from immuneACCESS, this table was stored by TCRdb with only in-frame sequences that have V and J called. A share of the clones is absent; for the studies checked, an unresolved V gene accounts for under half, and the remainder has no known explanation. Across this sample there are 200,000 to 250,000 clones, with around 84% seen only once. The ten largest account for about 13% of the sample. The sequencing input was peripheral blood. The receptors derive from a human donor in a cohort sampled during active COVID-19.

The chain links TRBV19 to TRBJ1-5, with D perhaps TRBD1 (5 bases). This CDR3 contains 16 residues. Trimming took 5 bases from V and 4 from J, leaving 18 bases between them. Looked up from germline, CDR1 is LNHDA and CDR2 is SQIVND (reference sequence). CDR3 loop: CASSPLGRAGNQPQHF. The CDR3 DNA is TGTGCCAGTAGTCCCCTCGGCAGGGCCGGGAATCAGCCCCAGCATTTT.

This clone appeared once. The CDR3 loop reads CASSQRAGGSYEQYF. Here the CDR3 DNA reads TGCGCCAGCAGCCAGAGAGCGGGTGGCTCCTACGAGCAGTACTTC. The genes are TRBV4-1 and TRBJ2-7; tentatively, D is TRBD2 (6 bases). CDR1 and CDR2 (germline): MGHRA, YSYEKL. The V gene lost 3 bases and the J gene lost 0 bases, with 12 bases spanning the gap. The CDR3 length is 15 residues.

This clone was seen more than once but under ten times. V is TRBV19 and J is TRBJ2-6, with 9 bases matching TRBD1. Germline V gene data show CDR1 as LNHDA and CDR2 as SQIVND (reference sequence). The CDR3 is 17 amino acids. J lost 0 bases, V lost 7 bases, and 7 bases had no gene match. The CDR3 sequence is CASTPRDRASGANVLTF. The CDR3 DNA reads as TGTGCCAGTACCCCCCGGGACAGGGCCTCTGGGGCCAACGTCCTGACTTTC.

J is TRBJ2-2 and V is TRBV5-6; TRBD2 aligns across 7 bases. Germline CDR1 is SGHDT and CDR2 is YYEEEE. V was clipped by 4 bases and J by 6 bases; unmatched bases: 18. The CDR3 loop spans 18 amino acids. This chain's CDR3 is CASSGGRATRPYPGELFF. The CDR3 DNA is TGTGCCAGCAGCGGGGGGAGGGCTACAAGACCCTACCCCGGGGAGCTGTTTTTT.

The rearrangement uses TRBV30 and TRBJ1-6, with TRBD1 matching 9 bases. The CDR3 has 14 amino acids. Germline CDR1 is GTSNPN and CDR2 is SVGIG (reference sequence). Trimming removed 2 bases from V and 7 bases from J; junction bases left unmatched: 3. CDR3 sequence: CAWSSGTGNSPLHF. CDR3 DNA sequence: TGTGCCTGGAGTTCCGGGACAGGGAATTCACCCCTCCACTTT. The complete variable domain, with remaining parts taken from reference TRBV30 and TRBJ1-6, reads SQTIHQWPATLVQPVGSPLSLECTVEGTSNPNLYWYRQAAGRGLQLLFYSVGIGQISSEVPQNLSASRPQDRQFILSSKKLLLSDSGFYLCAWSSGTGNSPLHFGNGTRLTVT.

The rearrangement joins TRBV28 to TRBJ1-4; TRBD1 might be the D (6 bases). This CDR3 has 16 residues. Germline V gives CDR1 MDHEN, CDR2 SYDVKM. The V end lost 3 bases, the J end lost 7 bases, and 18 bases lay between the germline ends. The CDR3 DNA reads TGTGCCAGCAGTTTCCCTCGAGGGGGTGGCGGTGAAAAACTGTTTTTT. Translation: CASSFPRGGGGEKLFF.

The rearrangement uses TRBV29-1 and TRBJ2-7, with 7 bases matching TRBD1. Trimming at V came to 1 base and at J to 4 bases, leaving 4 bases not matched to a gene. The germline V gene has CDR1 SQVTM and CDR2 ANQGSEA. The CDR3 loop spans 13 amino acids. CDR3: CSVEGRGLYEQYF. In nucleotides, the CDR3 is TGCAGCGTTGAAGGCAGGGGGTTATACGAGCAGTACTTC.

The V and J genes are TRBV29-1 and TRBJ1-5; 7 bases fit TRBD1. With V trimmed by 4 bases and J by 2 bases, 5 bases remained unmatched. Germline CDR1 SQVTM, CDR2 ANQGSEA. CDR3 length: 14 amino acids. This CDR3 is CSVADRSGNQPQHF. CDR3 in DNA: TGCAGCGTTGCGGACAGGAGCGGCAATCAGCCCCAGCATTTT.

This chain links TRBV18 with TRBJ2-3; D perhaps matches TRBD2 (6 bases). Per germline, CDR1 KGHSH and CDR2 LQKENI. The CDR3 covers 15 residues. Trimming stripped 5 bases from V and 0 bases from J, with 12 bases between. The CDR3 loop reads CASSTGLPSTDTQYF. Here the CDR3 DNA reads TGTGCCAGCTCAACGGGACTTCCTAGCACAGATACGCAGTATTTT.

V is TRBV18 and J is TRBJ2-7; tentatively, D is TRBD1 (5 bases). The CDR3 spans 14 residues. V gave up 3 bases and J gave up 3 bases, with 12 bases separating them. From germline, CDR1 is KGHSH and CDR2 LQKENI. CDR3 residues: CASSPSRQFYEQYF. CDR3 sequence (DNA): TGTGCCAGCTCACCTTCCAGACAGTTCTACGAGCAGTACTTC.

The J gene is TRBJ2-1, the V gene TRBV3-1 (or the pseudogene TRBV3-2), with 7 positions matching TRBD2. Germline CDR1 is LGHDT and CDR2 is YNNKEL (reference sequence). With V trimmed by 1 base and J by 10 bases, 10 bases remained unmatched. This CDR3 contains 15 residues. CDR3 region: CASSQGPPGREEQFF. CDR3 nucleotide sequence: TGTGCCAGCAGCCAAGGCCCGCCAGGGCGGGAGGAGCAGTTCTTC.

The rearrangement uses TRBV30 and TRBJ2-7, with 7 bases identical to TRBD1. Germline loops: CDR1 GTSNPN, CDR2 SVGIG (reference sequence). Losses at the gene ends were 2 bases for V and 3 bases for J; bases not matched to a gene: 7. This CDR3 has 14 residues. CDR3 amino acids: CAWSKRGQFYEQYF. The DNA for the CDR3 is TGTGCCTGGAGTAAACGGGGACAGTTCTACGAGCAGTACTTC.

This chain joins TRBV5-1 and TRBJ2-5, with TRBD2 matching over 12 bases. V was pared by 2 bases and J by 1 base, with 3 bases of the junction left unmatched. CDR3 length equals 16 residues. Germline assignment: CDR1 SGHRS and CDR2 YFSETQ. The CDR3 here is CASSFASGRAQETQYF. The CDR3 nucleotides read TGCGCCAGCAGCTTCGCTAGCGGGAGGGCCCAAGAGACCCAGTACTTC.

The V call is TRBV19, the J call TRBJ2-3; 9 positions agree with TRBD2. This CDR3 contains 14 residues. Per germline, CDR1 LNHDA and CDR2 SQIVND (reference sequence). V shed 7 bases and J 5 bases; nucleotides not matched to a gene: 7. The CDR3 DNA reads TGTGCCAGTAACGCGGGAGGGCCAGTAGATACGCAGTATTTT. Amino acid sequence: CASNAGGPVDTQYF.

This chain joins TRBV7-2 and TRBJ2-7; possibly TRBD2 for D (6 bases). This CDR3 has 15 residues. Looked up from germline, CDR1 is SGHTA and CDR2 is FQGNSA. V was pared by 3 bases and J by 1 base, with 13 bases between. The CDR3 DNA sequence: TGTGCCAGCAGCTTGGAGGGGTACAGTTCCTACGAGCAGTACTTC. As protein: CASSLEGYSSYEQYF.

This clone came up once. V and J are TRBV15 and TRBJ2-5; 8 nucleotides align to TRBD1. Germline V gives CDR1 LNHNV, CDR2 YYDKDF (reference sequence). The CDR3 spans 15 residues. V lost 2 bases, J lost 5 bases, and 7 bases stayed unmatched. The CDR3 region is CATSRLGQGVETQYF. The CDR3 nucleotides read TGTGCCACCAGCAGACTAGGACAGGGTGTCGAGACCCAGTACTTC.

This clone was seen more than once but under ten times. This chain joins TRBV15 and TRBJ2-7, with 8 bases matching TRBD1. The J segment lost 8 bases and the V segment lost 0 bases, leaving 6 bases of the junction unmatched. There are 14 residues in the CDR3. Germline values: CDR1 LNHNV, CDR2 YYDKDF (reference sequence). The CDR3 DNA is TGTGCCACCAGCAGAGAGATGACAGGGGAAAAGCAGTACTTC. This gives the protein CATSREMTGEKQYF.

J is TRBJ2-7 and V is TRBV27; TRBD2 aligns across 9 bases. V trimming: 4 bases; J trimming: 7 bases; junction bases outside the gene matches: 23. Germline CDR1 and CDR2: MNHEY and SMNVEV (reference sequence). This CDR3 contains 19 residues. CDR3 bases: TGTGCCAGCAGTTCATACTTCAGCGGGAGGCCGGCCTTTTCCAGGGAGCAGTACTTC. This gives the protein CASSSYFSGRPAFSREQYF.

This clone has just a few counts. J is TRBJ2-7 and V is TRBV4-1, with 8 bases identical to TRBD2. There are 15 residues in the CDR3. The junction had 2 bases not matched to a gene; V was cut back by 1 base and J by 0 bases. Looked up from germline, CDR1 is MGHRA and CDR2 is YSYEKL. As DNA, the CDR3 is TGCGCCAGCAGCCAAGGGCGGGAGGACTCCTACGAGCAGTACTTC. The encoded protein is CASSQGREDSYEQYF.

V gene TRBV24-1 combines with J gene TRBJ2-5, with 11 nucleotides matching TRBD2. The junction had 4 bases not matched to a gene; V was cut back by 4 bases and J by 1 base. Germline V CDR1 and CDR2: KGHDR, SFDVKD. This CDR3 spans 16 amino acids. CDR3 nucleotide sequence: TGTGCCACCAGTGAAGTAGCGGGAGGGCGCCAAGAGACCCAGTACTTC. Translated, it gives CATSEVAGGRQETQYF.

This chain uses TRBV10-3 with TRBJ2-3, with 16 bases matching TRBD2. J gave up 1 base and V 4 bases, and 8 bases lay outside the gene matches. Germline V lookup: CDR1 ENHRY, CDR2 SYGVKD. This CDR3 has 19 amino acids. CDR3 protein: CAISAPGTSGRAGTDTQYF. Written as DNA, the CDR3 is TGTGCCATCAGTGCGCCCGGGACTAGCGGGAGGGCAGGCACAGATACGCAGTATTTT.

The V gene is TRBV27, the J gene TRBJ2-7; weak D call: TRBD2 (5 bases). The V gene lost 2 bases and the J gene lost 2 bases, with 10 bases spanning the gap. Germline V CDR1 and CDR2: MNHEY, SMNVEV (reference sequence). The CDR3 runs to 14 residues. CDR3 sequence reads: CASSLGFGAYEQYF. The CDR3 nucleotides read TGTGCCAGCAGTTTAGGTTTCGGGGCCTACGAGCAGTACTTC.

This chain links TRBV2 with TRBJ1-5, with D tentatively TRBD1 (5 bases). Germline V gene sequence: CDR1 SNHLY, CDR2 FYNNEI. The CDR3 sequence is 16 residues long. Trimming took 2 bases from V and 6 from J, leaving 17 bases between them. As DNA, the CDR3 is TGTGCCAGCAGTGAATTAGCAGGGTTTACCCCTCAGCCCCAGCATTTT. Its translation is CASSELAGFTPQPQHF.

This clone occurred once. The V gene is TRBV6-5, the J gene TRBJ2-7, with a tentative D call TRBD2 (6 bases). The length of the CDR3 is 15 residues. CDR1 is MNHEY and CDR2 is SVGAGI in the germline V gene. The V end was cut by 6 bases, the J end by 0 bases, with 15 bases between. CDR3 nucleotides: TGTGCCAGCAGAAGGGACTTACCCAGCTCCTACGAGCAGTACTTC. This translates into CASRRDLPSSYEQYF.

The chain is built from TRBV24-1 and TRBJ2-5; 9 bases fit TRBD1. This CDR3 comprises 14 residues. The V segment lost 7 bases and the J segment 5 bases; nucleotides outside the gene matches: 7. In germline, CDR1 is KGHDR, CDR2 SFDVKD. This CDR3 is CATSKDRGGETQYF. CDR3 nucleotides: TGTGCCACCAGCAAGGACAGGGGAGGGGAGACCCAGTACTTC.

This clone was found once. The DNA for the CDR3 is TGTGCCAGCAGCTTTAGGACTCAGAACAATGAGCAGTTCTTC. Amino acids: CASSFRTQNNEQFF. The chain has TRBV5-8 and TRBJ2-1; TRBD2 is a possible D gene (5 bases). The germline CDR1 and CDR2 sequences are SGHTS and YDEGEE. CDR3 length equals 14 residues. Trimming stripped 2 bases from V and 5 bases from J, with 11 bases between. The full variable domain, its missing parts supplied by reference TRBV5-8 and TRBJ2-1, is EAGVTQSPTHLIKTRGQQATLRCSPISGHTSVYWYQQALGLGLQFLLWYDEGEERNRGNFPPRFSGRQFPNYSSELNVNALELEDSALYLCASSFRTQNNEQFFGPGTRLTVL.

CDR3 residues: CASSLGPGRPRGHLYTGELFF. The CDR3, as DNA: TGCGCCAGCAGCTTGGGCCCCGGACGTCCCAGGGGGCACTTGTACACCGGGGAGCTGTTTTTT. This rearrangement joins TRBV5-1 to TRBJ2-2; 8 nucleotides line up with TRBD1. CDR1 and CDR2 (germline): SGHRS, YFSETQ. The CDR3 runs 21 residues. Trimming cost V 0 bases and J 3 bases; bases outside gene matches: 19.